Below are 19 T cell receptor beta chains sequenced from a single sample in a study of cytomegalovirus exposure and HLA in healthy donors. It was with 60 Vbeta and 13 Jbeta primers that the PCR ran. Clones were sequenced by immunoSEQ multiplex PCR, and TCRdb holds only the in-frame ones, with some missing. The sample includes approximately 150,000 clones, more than 65% of them seen just once. Sequenced sample: PBMCs. These receptors all stem from a young man in good health and CMV-seropositive.

The rearrangement links TRBV9 to TRBJ2-5; a possible D gene is TRBD1 (5 bases). V was trimmed by 0 bases and J by 5 bases, leaving 14 bases between them. In germline, CDR1 is SGDLS, CDR2 YYNGEE. The CDR3 covers 15 residues. In DNA, the CDR3 is TGTGCCAGCAGCGTAGCAGGGATGGGAACGGAGACCCAGTACTTC. Translated: CASSVAGMGTETQYF.

The chain carries TRBV9 and TRBJ1-4; D uncertain. Germline V gene sequence: CDR1 SGDLS, CDR2 YYNGEE. V gave up 4 bases and J gave up 6 bases, with 13 bases separating them. The CDR3 length is 14 residues. The CDR3 coding sequence is TGTGCCAGCAGCTCGAACCCCCGGGATGAAAAACTGTTTTTT. Its translation is CASSSNPRDEKLFF.

This chain links TRBV10-2 with TRBJ1-2; D unresolved. Germline V CDR1 and CDR2: WSHSY, SAAADI. V lost 4 bases to trimming and J lost 2 bases, with 5 bases between them. The CDR3 extends over 12 amino acids. The CDR3 reads CASSGANYGYTF. The CDR3 region has the DNA TGCGCCAGCAGTGGGGCGAACTATGGCTACACCTTC.

This clone was found a few times. V is TRBV28 and J is TRBJ2-7, with D possibly TRBD2 on 6 matching bases. Germline assignment: CDR1 MDHEN and CDR2 SYDVKM. Trimming cost V 3 bases and J 5 bases, with 20 bases left between them. The CDR3 runs 16 residues. Here the CDR3 DNA reads TGTGCCAGCAGTTTCCCTTCCGCCGGGAGAGGCGACGAGCAGTACTTC. Its translation is CASSFPSAGRGDEQYF.

This clone was counted once. The gene calls are TRBV4-1 and TRBJ1-5, with D tentatively TRBD1 (6 bases). CDR3 size: 16 residues. CDR1 and CDR2 from the germline V gene are MGHRA and YSYEKL. With 4 bases removed from V and 7 bases from J, the gap between germline ends came to 20 bases. The CDR3 bases are TGCGCCAGCAGCCGCCTCATGGTTAGGGGGTTACAGCCCCAGCATTTT. This encodes CASSRLMVRGLQPQHF.

The V call is TRBV19, the J call TRBJ1-2; D may be TRBD1 (6 bases). The V and J ends lost 7 bases and 6 bases respectively, with 18 bases between them. Germline-derived CDR1 and CDR2 are LNHDA and SQIVND (reference sequence). CDR3 length: 14 amino acids. In nucleotides, the CDR3 is TGTGCCAGTAACCTAGGGTACAGGGACGATGGCTACACCTTC. It specifies CASNLGYRDDGYTF.

CDR3 bases: TGTGCCACCTCTCCTAACCGTTACAATGAGCAGTTCTTC. This codes for CATSPNRYNEQFF. The rearrangement uses TRBV6-5 and TRBJ2-1; no clear D. The germline V and J ends were trimmed by 10 bases and 4 bases, with 14 bases remaining between them. The germline gives CDR1 MNHEY, CDR2 SVGAGI. There are 13 residues in the CDR3.

About this clone: The junction shows a germline mismatch at one end, possibly a read error. The rearrangement joins TRBV27 to TRBJ2-6, with D possibly TRBD1 on 6 matching bases. CDR3 length: 15 amino acids. Per germline, CDR1 MNHEY and CDR2 SMNVEV (reference sequence). This CDR3 is CATSPSTGTLNVLTF. The CDR3 bases are TGTGCCACCAGTCCTTCCACAGGGACCCTCAACGTCCTGACTTTC.

The genes are TRBV27 and TRBJ2-1, with 16 positions matching TRBD2. Germline V gene lookup returns CDR1 MNHEY and CDR2 SMNVEV (reference sequence). The CDR3 consists of 18 residues. Trimming cost V 3 bases and J 6 bases; bases outside gene matches: 8. As DNA, the CDR3 is TGTGCCAGCAGTTTCGGGACTAGCGGGAGGGCCTCTGTCAATGAGCAGTTCTTC. It specifies CASSFGTSGRASVNEQFF.

The chain is built from TRBV6-1 and TRBJ1-5; no firm D call. The CDR3 spans 14 residues. The V gene lost 2 bases and the J gene lost 4 bases, with 9 bases spanning the gap. CDR1 and CDR2 from the germline V gene are MNHNS and SASEGT. This chain's CDR3 is CASSEHVRNQPQHF. The CDR3 DNA sequence: TGTGCCAGCAGTGAACACGTCAGGAATCAGCCCCAGCATTTT.

This clone was detected once. The rearrangement uses TRBV19 and TRBJ1-5; D may be TRBD1 (5 bases). Between the trimmed V and J ends, which lost 5 bases and 6 bases, there was a span of 17 bases. The CDR3 length is 15 residues. Germline lookup yields CDR1 LNHDA and CDR2 SQIVND (reference sequence). CDR3 sequence (DNA): TGTGCCAGTAGTCAGACGGGGGTAGAAAGTCAGCCCCAGCATTTT. The encoded protein is CASSQTGVESQPQHF.

The CDR3 is CASSLGGSMNTEAFF. In DNA form, the CDR3 reads TGCGCCAGCAGCCTCGGGGGTAGTATGAACACTGAAGCTTTCTTT. The chain recombines TRBV4-1 with TRBJ1-1; tentatively, D is TRBD1 (5 bases). Germline assignment: CDR1 MGHRA and CDR2 YSYEKL. CDR3 length: 15 residues. V shed 4 bases and J shed 0 bases, with 12 bases lying between them.

The chain's CDR3 is CASSSYRDFYEQYF. CDR3 nucleotide sequence: TGTGCCAGCAGCTCCTACAGGGATTTCTACGAGCAGTACTTC. This chain connects TRBV11-2 to TRBJ2-7; the D gene is possibly TRBD1 (6 bases). The CDR3 has 14 amino acids. Germline V gene sequence: CDR1 SGHAT, CDR2 FQNNGV. V gave up 4 bases and J gave up 3 bases, with 13 bases separating them. Based on the CDR3 plus reference TRBV11-2 and TRBJ2-7, the full variable domain is EAGVAQSPRYKIIEKRQSVAFWCNPISGHATLYWYQQILGQGPKLLIQFQNNGVVDDSQLPKDRFSAERLKGVDSTLKIQPAKLEDSAVYLCASSSYRDFYEQYFGPGTRLTVT.

This chain connects TRBV30 to TRBJ2-7; 8 nucleotides align to TRBD2. Trimming removed 6 bases from V and 6 bases from J; junction bases left unmatched: 13. CDR1 is GTSNPN, CDR2 SVGIG, per germline (reference sequence). The CDR3 extends over 14 amino acids. In nucleotides, the CDR3 is TGTGCCTGCCGACTTAGCGGGATCCGGGGCGAGCAGTACTTC. Its protein product is CACRLSGIRGEQYF.

This chain joins TRBV5-1 and TRBJ2-2; D call uncertain. The CDR3 length is 13 residues. Trimming cost V 0 bases and J 6 bases, with 6 bases left between them. Per the germline V gene, CDR1 is SGHRS and CDR2 is YFSETQ. The CDR3 sequence is CASSLESAGELFF. CDR3 sequence (DNA): TGCGCCAGCAGCTTGGAATCGGCCGGGGAGCTGTTTTTT.

CDR3 in DNA: TGTGCCAGTAGCTCGGGACTCTCCTACAATGAGCAGTTCTTC. Protein product: CASSSGLSYNEQFF. The chain joins TRBV19 to TRBJ2-1; the D gene is possibly TRBD2 (6 bases). This CDR3 has 14 amino acids. Trimming took 6 bases from V and 0 from J, leaving 9 bases between them. The germline CDR1 and CDR2 sequences are LNHDA and SQIVND (reference sequence).

The rearrangement uses TRBV19 and TRBJ2-5, with a weak D call TRBD1 (6 bases). The CDR3 sequence is 13 residues long. Germline CDR1 is LNHDA and CDR2 is SQIVND (reference sequence). V lost 7 bases and J lost 2, with 11 bases in between. DNA for the CDR3: TGTGCCAGTAATCAGGGGATTCAAGAGACCCAGTACTTC. This encodes CASNQGIQETQYF.

The V gene is TRBV4-1, the J gene TRBJ2-1; TRBD1 agrees at 10 bases. This CDR3 region has 15 residues. V trimming: 3 bases; J trimming: 10 bases; junction bases outside the gene matches: 9. The V gene's germline CDR1 is MGHRA and CDR2 YSYEKL. The CDR3 nucleotides are TGCGCCAGCAGCCAGGCTCCGACAGGGGGCGACGAGCAGTTCTTC. Protein sequence: CASSQAPTGGDEQFF.

CDR3 sequence reads: CASSGQTYEQYF. The CDR3 nucleotides read TGTGCCAGCTCAGGGCAGACCTACGAGCAGTACTTC. The chain couples TRBV18 to TRBJ2-7; no firm D call. V was pared by 5 bases and J by 2 bases, with 7 bases between. Germline-derived CDR1 and CDR2 are KGHSH and LQKENI. This CDR3 is 12 amino acids long.